This TCR beta chain originates from a study of shared clonotypes between healthy human individuals. Turning to the study itself: Three plates were used per donor for CD4 naive, three for CD4 memory, two for CD8 naive and one for CD8 memory.

Notes on this clone: What it binds is unknown.

The germline V gene has CDR1 MGHDK and CDR2 SYGVNS. V gave up 5 bases and J gave up 4 bases, with 11 bases separating them. The CDR3 sequence is 13 residues long. Overall study findings and caveats: An effect of sequencing depth on clonotype sharing among donors was expected.

Original processing methods: ImmunoSEQ yielded junction-only sequences lacking quality scores, so filtering differed. Method: immunoSEQ multiplex PCR; TCRdb's copy keeps in-frame clones and lacks some. V and J calls and clone size are copied from that table; D and trimming were computed from the DNA. The top ten hold 1.2% of the sample, which has over a million clones, 95% to 97% seen once. The TCR originated in a man aged 25 to 40 in good health. The sample comprised naive CD4+ T cells sorted from blood. The subset was: CD45RA+ positively selected. This chain uses TRBV25-1 with TRBJ1-1, with TRBD1 as a possible D gene (5 bases). The CDR3 DNA follows: TGTGCCAGCAGTTGGGACCTTGGCACTGAAGCTTTCTTT. Its protein is CASSWDLGTEAFF. Supplemented by reference TRBV25-1 and TRBJ1-1, the full variable domain reads EADIYQTPRYLVIGTGKKITLECSQTMGHDKMYWYQQDPGMELHLIHYSYGVNSTEKGDLSSESTVSRIRTEHFPLTLESARPSHTSQYLCASSWDLGTEAFFGQGTRLTVV.